This T cell receptor beta chain comes out of a study of beta chain features in type 1 diabetes. General observations from the study: Shorter TCRB CDR3s, moderately but significantly so, marked every one of the four CD4+ subsets in Type 1 diabetes patients.

The CDR3 runs 15 residues. V dropped 5 bases and J dropped 5 bases, with 16 bases sitting between them. Germline CDR1 and CDR2: SGHAT and FQNNGV. The entirety of the isolated RNA underwent reverse transcription, so expressed TCRB transcripts were sequenced. The data were produced by immunoSEQ multiplex PCR, yet TCRdb's version contains in-frame clones alone and is incomplete. The sample records about 900,000 clones, 15% to 20% being singletons. On this clone: Antigen unknown.

The source material was naive CD4+ T cells from blood. This clonotype originated in a woman between 18 and 29 years old in good health. The chain links TRBV11-2 to TRBJ1-5, with a weak D call TRBD1 (5 bases). DNA of the CDR3: TGTGCCAGCAGCCCTCGGCCCGGGGGGGATCAGCCCCAGCATTTT. Residues: CASSPRPGGDQPQHF. Filled out from reference TRBV11-2 and TRBJ1-5, the complete variable domain reads EAGVAQSPRYKIIEKRQSVAFWCNPISGHATLYWYQQILGQGPKLLIQFQNNGVVDDSQLPKDRFSAERLKGVDSTLKIQPAKLEDSAVYLCASSPRPGGDQPQHFGDGTRLSIL.